The sequence of this T cell receptor beta chain was determined in a study of Ad26.COV2.S vaccination and SARS-CoV-2 variants. As for the study in general: Intramuscularly, Ad26.COV2.S was given either once or twice, 56 days apart. Findings and limits, study-wide: Total T cell responses, in the TCR breadth and depth analyses, may have been underestimated. Across vaccine and placebo recipients, the breadth of non-spike TCRs was similar.

About this clone itself: The target antigen is unknown.

This CDR3 comprises 15 residues. Germline values: CDR1 SGHTA, CDR2 FQGNSA. Germline trimming cut 5 bases from V and 0 bases from J; bases unmatched to any gene: 3. TCRdb's copy holds only in-frame clones and misses some; the assay was immunoSEQ multiplex PCR. Of about 680,000 clones in the sample, 89% are singletons; the top ten hold approximately 1.5%. Treatment here: over 15 received Ad26.COV2.S at low or high dose, single or two shots; several received placebo; per-sample allocation not given. The investigators took samples on day 63 after the first vaccine or placebo injection. Ad26.COV2.S expressed prefusion-stabilized spike from the original Wuhan strain.

The chain uses TRBV7-2 and TRBJ2-2; 7 nucleotides agree with TRBD1. The source material was peripheral blood, sampled in a trial of Ad26.COV2.S vaccine versus placebo. This sequence was found in a person between 18 and 65 years old who received the Ad26.COV2.S COVID-19 vaccine or a placebo. CDR3 in amino acids: CASSLDRANTGELFF. The DNA for the CDR3 is TGTGCCAGCAGCCTTGACAGGGCGAACACCGGGGAGCTGTTTTTT.